This T cell receptor (beta chain) stems from a study of T cell responses to AZD1222 COVID-19 vaccine. A note on this clone: No antigen is known for it.

Per germline, CDR1 SGHVS and CDR2 FQNEAQ. The CDR3 runs 19 residues. V was clipped by 1 base and J by 1 base; unmatched bases: 11. Study-wide points: Baseline serology detected seropositivity in only a handful of AZD1222 recipients. CD4 TCRs linked to vaccination spanned spike, dominating at 160-218 and 743-854. Most donors were white British, females outnumbered males, and clonal diversity was possibly underestimated.

Method: immunoSEQ multiplex PCR; TCRdb's copy keeps in-frame clones and lacks some. The sample gives 85,000 to 90,000 clones, more than 70% of which show up once; around 2% is in the top ten. The sample was peripheral blood, taken on day 0 of AZD1222 vaccination. The origin of this receptor is an adult in good health. The chain joins TRBV7-8 to TRBJ2-4, with TRBD2 matching over 9 bases. The CDR3 DNA reads TGTGCCAGCAGCTTAGTAGGGACTAGCTCGTCTCAGGCCAAAAACATTCAGTACTTC. The encoded protein is CASSLVGTSSSQAKNIQYF.